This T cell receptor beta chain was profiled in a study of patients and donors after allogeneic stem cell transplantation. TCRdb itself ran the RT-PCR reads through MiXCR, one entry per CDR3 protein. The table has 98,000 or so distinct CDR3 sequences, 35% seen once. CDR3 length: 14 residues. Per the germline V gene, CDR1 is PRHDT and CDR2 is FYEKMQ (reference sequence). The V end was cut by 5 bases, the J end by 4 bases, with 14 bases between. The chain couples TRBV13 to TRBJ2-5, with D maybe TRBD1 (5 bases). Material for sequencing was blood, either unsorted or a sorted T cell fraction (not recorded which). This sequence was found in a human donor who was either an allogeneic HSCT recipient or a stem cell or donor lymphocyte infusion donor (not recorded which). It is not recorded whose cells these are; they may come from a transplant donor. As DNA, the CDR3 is TGTGCCAGCAGCCTGACAGACATCCCAGAGACCCAGTACTTC. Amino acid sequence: CASSLTDIPETQYF.